This T cell receptor (beta chain) was retrieved from a study of T cells in Graves' hyperthyroidism and ophthalmopathy. This clonotype was recorded many times. The germline V gene has CDR1 MDHEN and CDR2 SYDVKM. The length of the CDR3 is 19 residues. Trimming removed 6 bases from V and 5 bases from J; junction bases left unmatched: 17. Amplification targeted TCR beta CDR3 regions from RNA transcripts. The TCR CDR3 was amplified in a first-round RT-PCR using the HTBI primer set. TCRdb processed the multiplex PCR reads anew with MiXCR; each CDR3 protein has one entry. The repertoire holds about 740,000 distinct CDR3 sequences, less than 15% seen once, with about 9.4% in the top ten.

The V gene is TRBV28, the J gene TRBJ2-3; 13 positions match TRBD2. The sequenced material came from blood. This TCR was sampled from a woman younger than 30 with Graves' hyperthyroidism. CDR3 in amino acids: CASSPTQRTSGRWKDTQYF. CDR3 nucleotide sequence: TGTGCCAGCAGCCCTACCCAGAGGACTAGCGGGAGATGGAAAGATACGCAGTATTTT.